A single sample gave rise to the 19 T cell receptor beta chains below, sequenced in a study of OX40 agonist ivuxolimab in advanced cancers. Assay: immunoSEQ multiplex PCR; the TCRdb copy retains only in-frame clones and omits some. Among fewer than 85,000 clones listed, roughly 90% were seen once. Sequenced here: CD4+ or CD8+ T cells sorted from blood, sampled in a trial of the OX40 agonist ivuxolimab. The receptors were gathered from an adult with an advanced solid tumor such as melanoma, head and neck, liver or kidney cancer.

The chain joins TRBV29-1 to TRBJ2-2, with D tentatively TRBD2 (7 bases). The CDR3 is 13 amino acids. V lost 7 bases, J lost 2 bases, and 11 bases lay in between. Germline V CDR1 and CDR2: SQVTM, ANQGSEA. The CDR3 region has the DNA TGCAGCGGGGAGGGGGTAAACACCGGGGAGCTGTTTTTT. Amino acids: CSGEGVNTGELFF.

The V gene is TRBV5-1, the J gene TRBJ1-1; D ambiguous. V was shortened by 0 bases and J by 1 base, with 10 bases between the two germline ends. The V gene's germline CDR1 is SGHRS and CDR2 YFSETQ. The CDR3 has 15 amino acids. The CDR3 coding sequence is TGCGCCAGCAGCTTGGGGCTTATGGAGAACACTGAAGCTTTCTTT. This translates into CASSLGLMENTEAFF.

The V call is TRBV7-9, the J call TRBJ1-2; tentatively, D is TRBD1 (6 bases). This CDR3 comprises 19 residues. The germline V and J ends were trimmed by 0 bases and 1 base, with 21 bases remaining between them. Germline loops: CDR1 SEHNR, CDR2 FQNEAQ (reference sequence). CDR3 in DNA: TGTGCCAGCAGCTTAGCGCTGGGGCAGGGGCCATCGGATAACTATGGCTACACCTTC. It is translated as CASSLALGQGPSDNYGYTF.

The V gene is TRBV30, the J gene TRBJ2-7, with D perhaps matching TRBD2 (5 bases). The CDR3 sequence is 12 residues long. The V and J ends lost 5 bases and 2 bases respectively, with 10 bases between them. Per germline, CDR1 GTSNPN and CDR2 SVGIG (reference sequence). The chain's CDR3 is CAWGSGTYEQYF. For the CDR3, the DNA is TGTGCCTGGGGTTCCGGGACCTACGAGCAGTACTTC.

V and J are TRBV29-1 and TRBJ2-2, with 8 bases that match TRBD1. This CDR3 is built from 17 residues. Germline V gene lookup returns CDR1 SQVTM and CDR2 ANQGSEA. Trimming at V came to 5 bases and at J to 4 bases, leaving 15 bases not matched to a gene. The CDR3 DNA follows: TGCAGCGTTCGGGACAGGTTGGACTTTCCCCTCACCGGGGAGCTGTTTTTT. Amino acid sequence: CSVRDRLDFPLTGELFF.

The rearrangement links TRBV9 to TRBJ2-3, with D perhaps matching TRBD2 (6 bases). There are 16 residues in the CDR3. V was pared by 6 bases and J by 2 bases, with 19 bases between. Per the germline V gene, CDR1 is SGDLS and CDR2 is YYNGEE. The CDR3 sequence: CASNPGTLTYTDTQYF. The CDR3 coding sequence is TGTGCCAGCAACCCCGGGACTCTAACCTACACAGATACGCAGTATTTT.

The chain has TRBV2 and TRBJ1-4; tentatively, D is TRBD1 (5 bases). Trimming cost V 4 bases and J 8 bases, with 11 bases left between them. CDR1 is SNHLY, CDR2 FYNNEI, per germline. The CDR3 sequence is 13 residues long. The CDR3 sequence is CASSGGWGEKLFF. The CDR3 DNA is TGTGCCAGCAGTGGAGGTTGGGGGGAAAAACTGTTTTTT.

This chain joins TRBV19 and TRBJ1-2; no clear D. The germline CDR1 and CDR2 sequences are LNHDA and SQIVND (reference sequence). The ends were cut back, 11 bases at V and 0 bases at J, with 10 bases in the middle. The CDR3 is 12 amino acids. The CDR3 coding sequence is TGTGCCCTAAGAGCGGCTAACTATGGCTACACCTTC. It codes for CALRAANYGYTF. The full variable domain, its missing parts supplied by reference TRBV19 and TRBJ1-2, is DGGITQSPKYLFRKEGQNVTLSCEQNLNHDAMYWYRQDPGQGLRLIYYSQIVNDFQKGDIAEGYSVSREKKESFPLTVTSAQKNPTAFYLCALRAANYGYTFGSGTRLTVV.

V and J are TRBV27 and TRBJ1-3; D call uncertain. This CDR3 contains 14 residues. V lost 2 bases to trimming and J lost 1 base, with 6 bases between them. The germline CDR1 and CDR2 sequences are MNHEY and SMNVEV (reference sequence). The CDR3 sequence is CASSLQASGNTIYF. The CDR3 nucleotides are TGTGCCAGCAGTTTACAGGCTTCTGGAAACACCATATATTTT.

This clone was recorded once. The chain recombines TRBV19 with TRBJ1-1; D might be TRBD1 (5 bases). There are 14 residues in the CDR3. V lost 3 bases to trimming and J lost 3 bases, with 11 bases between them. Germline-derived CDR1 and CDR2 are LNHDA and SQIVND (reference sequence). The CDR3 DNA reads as TGTGCCAGTAGTATGGCAGGGCGGGACACTGAAGCTTTCTTT. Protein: CASSMAGRDTEAFF.

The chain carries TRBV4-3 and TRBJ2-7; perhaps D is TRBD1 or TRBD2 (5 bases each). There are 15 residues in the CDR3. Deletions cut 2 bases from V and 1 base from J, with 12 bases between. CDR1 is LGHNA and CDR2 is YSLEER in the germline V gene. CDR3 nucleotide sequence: TGCGCCAGCAGCCAATTAGAGGGGCGGTCCTACGAGCAGTACTTC. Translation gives CASSQLEGRSYEQYF.

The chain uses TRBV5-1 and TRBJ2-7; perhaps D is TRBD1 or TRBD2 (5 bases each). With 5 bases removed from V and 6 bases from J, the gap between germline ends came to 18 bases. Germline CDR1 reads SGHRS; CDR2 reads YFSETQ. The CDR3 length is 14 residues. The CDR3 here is CASSPGPEGPEQYF. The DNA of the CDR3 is TGCGCCAGCAGTCCCGGGCCTGAGGGGCCCGAGCAGTACTTC.

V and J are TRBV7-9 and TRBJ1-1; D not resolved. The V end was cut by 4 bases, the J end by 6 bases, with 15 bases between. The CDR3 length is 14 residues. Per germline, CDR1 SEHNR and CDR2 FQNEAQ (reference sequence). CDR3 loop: CASSSAGLGAEAFF. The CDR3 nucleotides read TGTGCCAGCAGCTCGGCCGGTTTGGGCGCTGAAGCTTTCTTT.

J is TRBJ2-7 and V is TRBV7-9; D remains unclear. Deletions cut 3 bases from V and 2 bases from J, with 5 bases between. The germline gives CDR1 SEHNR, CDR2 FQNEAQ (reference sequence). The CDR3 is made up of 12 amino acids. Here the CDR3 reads CASSFSPYEQYF. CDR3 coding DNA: TGTGCCAGCAGCTTTTCTCCCTACGAGCAGTACTTC.

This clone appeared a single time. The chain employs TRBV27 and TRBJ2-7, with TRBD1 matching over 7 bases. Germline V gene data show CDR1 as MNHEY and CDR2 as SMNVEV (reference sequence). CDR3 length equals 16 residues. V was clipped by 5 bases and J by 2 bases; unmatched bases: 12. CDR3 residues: CASSPSTGTETYEQYF. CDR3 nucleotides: TGTGCCAGCAGTCCTTCGACCGGGACAGAAACCTACGAGCAGTACTTC.

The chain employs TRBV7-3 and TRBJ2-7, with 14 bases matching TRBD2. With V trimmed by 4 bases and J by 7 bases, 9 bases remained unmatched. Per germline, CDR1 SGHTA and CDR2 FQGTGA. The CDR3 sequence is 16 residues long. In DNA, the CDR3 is TGTGCCAGCAGCTCTGGACTAGCGGGGGGCCCTAGGGAGCAGTACTTC. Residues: CASSSGLAGGPREQYF.

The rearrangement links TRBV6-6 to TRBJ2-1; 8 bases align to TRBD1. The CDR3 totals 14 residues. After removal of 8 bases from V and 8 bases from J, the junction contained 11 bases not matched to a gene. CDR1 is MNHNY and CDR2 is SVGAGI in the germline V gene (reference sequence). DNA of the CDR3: TGTGCCAGCGACTTAGGTACAGGGGGAGATGAGCAGTTCTTC. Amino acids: CASDLGTGGDEQFF.

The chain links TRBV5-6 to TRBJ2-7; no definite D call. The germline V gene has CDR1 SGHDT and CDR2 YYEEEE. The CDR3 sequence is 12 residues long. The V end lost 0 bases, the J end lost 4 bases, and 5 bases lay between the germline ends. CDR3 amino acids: CASSLAEYEQYF. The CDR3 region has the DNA TGTGCCAGCAGCTTGGCTGAATACGAGCAGTACTTC.

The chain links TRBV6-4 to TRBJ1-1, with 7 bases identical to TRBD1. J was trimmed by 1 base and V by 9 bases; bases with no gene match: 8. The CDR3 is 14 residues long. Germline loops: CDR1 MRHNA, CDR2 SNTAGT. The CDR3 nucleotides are TGTGCCAGACCCTTGACAGGGCGGAACACTGAAGCTTTCTTT. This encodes CARPLTGRNTEAFF.